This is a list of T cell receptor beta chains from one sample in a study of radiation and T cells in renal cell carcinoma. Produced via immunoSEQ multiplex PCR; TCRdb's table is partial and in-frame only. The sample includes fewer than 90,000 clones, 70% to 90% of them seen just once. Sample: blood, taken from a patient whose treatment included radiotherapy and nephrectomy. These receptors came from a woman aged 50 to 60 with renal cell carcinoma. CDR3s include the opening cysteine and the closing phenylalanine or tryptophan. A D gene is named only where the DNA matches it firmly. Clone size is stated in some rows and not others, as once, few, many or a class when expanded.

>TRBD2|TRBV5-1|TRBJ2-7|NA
TGCGCCAGCAGCTACGGACTAGCGGAGCACTACGAGCAGTACTTC
CASSYGLAEHYEQYF
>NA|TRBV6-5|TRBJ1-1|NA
TGTGCCAGCAGTTATGGGCGGGGGAGGGACACTGAAGCTTTCTTT
CASSYGRGRDTEAFF
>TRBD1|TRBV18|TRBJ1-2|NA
TGTGCCAGCTCACCAGCGGGACAGACTCCTAACTATGGCTACACCTTC
CASSPAGQTPNYGYTF
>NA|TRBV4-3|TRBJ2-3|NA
TGCGCCAGCAGCCAAGATCACGGGCTAGGAGTTAATACGCAGTATTTT
CASSQDHGLGVNTQYF
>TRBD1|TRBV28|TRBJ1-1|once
TGTGCCAGCAGCGGGACAGGGGGCGGTAGCACTGAAGCTTTCTTT
CASSGTGGGSTEAFF
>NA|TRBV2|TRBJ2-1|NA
TGTGCCAGCAGTGAATCAAGGCAGGTTTGGTATGAGCAGTTCTTC
CASSESRQVWYEQFF
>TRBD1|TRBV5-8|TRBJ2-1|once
TGTGCCAGCAGCTTGGACAGGGGTTCCTGGGATGAGCAGTTCTTC
CASSLDRGSWDEQFF
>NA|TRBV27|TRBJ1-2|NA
TGTGCCAGCAGTTTACAGGGGACTAATGGCTACACCTTC
CASSLQGTNGYTF
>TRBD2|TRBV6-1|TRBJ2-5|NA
TGTGCCAGCAGGACTAGCGGGAGGGAGACCCAGTACTTC
CASRTSGRETQYF
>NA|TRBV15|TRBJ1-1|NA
TGTGCCACCAGCTACGCGCCCAGAGGGGACACTGAAGCTTTCTTT
CATSYAPRGDTEAFF
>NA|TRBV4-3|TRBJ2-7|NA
TGCGCCAGCAGCGGGGGCCGGGGGAGCGAGCAGTACTTC
CASSGGRGSEQYF
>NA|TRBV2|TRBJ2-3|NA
TGTGCCAGCAGCAGAAGAGTCCGGGAGAGCGCAGATACGCAGTATTTT
CASSRRVRESADTQYF
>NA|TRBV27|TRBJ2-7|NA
TGTGCCAGCAGTTCCTCCGGACTCTACGAGCAGTACTTC
CASSSSGLYEQYF
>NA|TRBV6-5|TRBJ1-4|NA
TGTGCCAGCAGTTACCTCCCCACGGTCAATGAAAAACTGTTTTTT
CASSYLPTVNEKLFF
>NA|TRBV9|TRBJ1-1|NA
TGTGCCAGCAGCGTAGCTACAGGGTACACTGAAGCTTTCTTT
CASSVATGYTEAFF
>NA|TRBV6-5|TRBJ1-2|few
TGTGCCAGCTACTCCGGGTATGGCTACACCTTC
CASYSGYGYTF
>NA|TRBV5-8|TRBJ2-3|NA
TGTGCCAGCAGCTTGGGGGGAATCACAGATACGCAGTATTTT
CASSLGGITDTQYF
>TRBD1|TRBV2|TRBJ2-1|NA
TGTGCCAGCTCTACAGGGGCGTCCTACAATGAGCAGTTCTTC
CASSTGASYNEQFF
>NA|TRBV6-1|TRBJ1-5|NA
TGTGCCAGCAGTGAAGTTGGACAGTATAATCAGCCCCAGCATTTT
CASSEVGQYNQPQHF
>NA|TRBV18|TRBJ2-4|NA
TGTGCCAGCTCACCCGGGGTCGGGAGTCGAAACATTCAGTACTTC
CASSPGVGSRNIQYF
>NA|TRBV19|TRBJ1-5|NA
TGTGCCAGTAGTACCGACAGTAGCAATCAGCCCCAGCATTTT
CASSTDSSNQPQHF
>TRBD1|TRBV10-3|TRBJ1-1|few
TGTGCCATCAGTGAGTCGAGCGGGACAGGGGGCGATGAAACTGAAGCTTTCTTT
CAISESSGTGGDETEAFF
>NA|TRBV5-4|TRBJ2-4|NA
TGTGCCAGCAGCCCGGAGGGGGGGATCATGGCCAAAAACATTCAGTACTTC
CASSPEGGIMAKNIQYF
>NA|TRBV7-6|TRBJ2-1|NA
TGTGCCAGCAGCTTATATCGAGGGAATGAGCAGTTCTTC
CASSLYRGNEQFF
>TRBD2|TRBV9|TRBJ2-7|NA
TGTGCCAGCAGCGTAGCCATGACTAGCGGGAGGGCCGACGAGCAGTACTTC
CASSVAMTSGRADEQYF
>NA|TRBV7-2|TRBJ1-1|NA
TGTGCCAGCAGCCCAATGCTGAACACTGAAGCTTTCTTT
CASSPMLNTEAFF
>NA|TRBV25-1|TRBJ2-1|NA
TGTGCCAGCAGTCCCGGGTTTGGGCACTACAATGAGCAGTTCTTC
CASSPGFGHYNEQFF
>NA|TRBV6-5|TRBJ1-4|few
TGTGCCAGCAAAGAAGGGTCGGGTAATGAAAAACTGTTTTTT
CASKEGSGNEKLFF
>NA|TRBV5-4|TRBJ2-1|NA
TGTGCCAGCAGCTTGCCTGAGGACTCCTACAATGAGCAGTTCTTC
CASSLPEDSYNEQFF
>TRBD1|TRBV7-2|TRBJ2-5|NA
TGTGCCAGCAGCTTGGACAGGTCGGAGACCCAGTACTTC
CASSLDRSETQYF
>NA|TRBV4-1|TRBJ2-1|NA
TGCGCCAGCAGCCAAGAGGGGACTCCCCGGCCCAATGAGCAGTTCTTC
CASSQEGTPRPNEQFF
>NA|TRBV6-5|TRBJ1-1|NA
TGTGCCTCAAGCCGGCTTGAAGCTTTCTTT
CASSRLEAFF
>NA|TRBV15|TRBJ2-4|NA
TGTGCCACCAGCAGGTCCCCCTCGGGGAGAGGGGAAAACATTCAGTACTTC
CATSRSPSGRGENIQYF
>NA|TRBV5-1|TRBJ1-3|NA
TGCGCCAGCAGCTTAGGACAGCCTACCTCTGGAAACACCATATATTTT
CASSLGQPTSGNTIYF
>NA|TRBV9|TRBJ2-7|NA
TGTGCCAGCAGCCCCCAGGCTAGCGTCCCCTACGAGCAGTACTTC
CASSPQASVPYEQYF
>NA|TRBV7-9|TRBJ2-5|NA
TGTGCCAGCACCCTGAAAGAGACCCAGTACTTC
CASTLKETQYF